Here is one TCR beta chain with its context. These data are taken from a study of cytomegalovirus exposure and HLA in healthy donors. The PCR ran on 60 Vbeta and 13 Jbeta primers. Sequencing used immunoSEQ multiplex PCR; TCRdb keeps in-frame clones, though not all of them. The profile shows 150,000 to 200,000 clones, more than 85% of them singletons. V dropped 2 bases and J dropped 9 bases, with 8 bases sitting between them. This CDR3 contains 13 residues. Germline lookup yields CDR1 MGHRA and CDR2 YSYEKL. Specimen: PBMCs. This sequence joins TRBV4-1 and TRBJ1-6; perhaps TRBD1 as D (5 bases). The clonotype originates from a girl under three years old in good health and CMV-seronegative. The CDR3, as DNA: TGCGCCAGCAGCCAACTAGGGGCTTCACCCCTCCACTTT. Its protein is CASSQLGASPLHF.